These T cell receptor beta chains were read from a single sample in a study of T cells in Graves' hyperthyroidism and ophthalmopathy. TCRdb used MiXCR to reprocess the multiplex PCR reads, holding one entry per CDR3 protein. The sample shows roughly 640,000 distinct CDR3 sequences, about 16% of them seen only once. The specimen was blood. These receptors were collected from a woman in her thirties or forties with Graves' ophthalmopathy. CDR3s leave out the opening cysteine and the closing phenylalanine or tryptophan. The D gene is left open where the match is weak. Some rows mark clone size as missing; the rest say once, few, many or name a class of expanded clone.

J gene	CDR3 length	clone size	V gene	D gene	CDR3 protein
TRBJ2-7	15	NA	TRBV19	TRBD2	ASSIWSSGGRFYEQY
TRBJ1-1	13	NA	TRBV20-1	TRBD1	SAGGQGRTNTEAF
TRBJ1-2	12	many	TRBV2	TRBD1	ASSEARTGYGYT
TRBJ1-3	10	many	TRBV18	NA	ASSPAPNTIY
TRBJ1-4	8	once	TRBV20-1	NA	SAYDEKLF
TRBJ2-1	15	many	TRBV7-3	TRBD2	ASSSGSHSGRFDEQF
TRBJ1-2	11	NA	TRBV20-1	NA	SARKTGNYGYT
TRBJ1-1	12	few	TRBV7-9	NA	ASSLLQGYTEAF
TRBJ2-6	16	NA	TRBV28	NA	ASSALLGGPSGANVLT
TRBJ2-2	12	NA	TRBV10-3	TRBD2	AIGTSGSGGELF
TRBJ2-1	13	NA	TRBV20-1	TRBD2	SAIPSGRDYNEQF
TRBJ2-5	11	many	TRBV29-1	TRBD1	SVGRQGRGTQY
TRBJ2-5	13	NA	TRBV15	TRBD1	ATSIRTGGYETQY
TRBJ2-3	12	NA	TRBV30	TRBD2	AFSGTRGADTQY
TRBJ2-5	12	few	TRBV7-2	NA	ASSHKGRQETQY
TRBJ2-1	13	many	TRBV2	NA	ASSEAEPSYNEQF
TRBJ1-1	15	NA	TRBV7-9	NA	ASSLVGDSLGNTEAF
TRBJ2-7	13	many	TRBV28	TRBD1	ASSLERQGVVLQY
TRBJ1-1	9	few	TRBV29-1	NA	SVRTGAEAF
TRBJ1-6	16	NA	TRBV18	TRBD1	ASSPFGTGVPRDSPLH
TRBJ2-2	13	few	TRBV3-1	NA	ASSQSGGDTGELF
TRBJ1-1	12	many	TRBV5-1	TRBD1	ASSTGQSNTEAF
TRBJ1-1	9	few	TRBV9	TRBD1	ASSAGGEAF
TRBJ2-1	15	many	TRBV4-1	NA	ASSQHDSPGPYNEQF
TRBJ2-3	14	NA	TRBV20-1	TRBD2	SARDIEAGVKDTQY